The T cell receptor beta chain described here comes from a study of OX40 agonist ivuxolimab in advanced cancers. The CDR3 is 14 residues long. The germline V and J ends were trimmed by 2 bases and 4 bases, with 11 bases remaining between them. CDR1 and CDR2 from the germline V gene are MNHNS and SASEGT. This table comes from immunoSEQ multiplex PCR, and its TCRdb copy is limited to in-frame clones, with some not included. The sample includes 81,000 or so clones, around 89% of them seen just once. Study-level results: Researchers report that CD8+ T cells had, on average, more expanded clones than CD4+.

Concerning this clone: Antigen unknown.

The sequencing used CD4+ or CD8+ T cells sorted from blood, collected in a trial of the OX40 agonist ivuxolimab. The sequence was obtained from an adult with an advanced solid tumor such as melanoma, head and neck, liver or kidney cancer. This chain joins TRBV6-1 and TRBJ1-2, with D tentatively TRBD1 (5 bases). Written as DNA, the CDR3 is TGTGCCAGCAGTGAATATGGCGGGGGCTATGGCTACACCTTC. Protein: CASSEYGGGYGYTF.